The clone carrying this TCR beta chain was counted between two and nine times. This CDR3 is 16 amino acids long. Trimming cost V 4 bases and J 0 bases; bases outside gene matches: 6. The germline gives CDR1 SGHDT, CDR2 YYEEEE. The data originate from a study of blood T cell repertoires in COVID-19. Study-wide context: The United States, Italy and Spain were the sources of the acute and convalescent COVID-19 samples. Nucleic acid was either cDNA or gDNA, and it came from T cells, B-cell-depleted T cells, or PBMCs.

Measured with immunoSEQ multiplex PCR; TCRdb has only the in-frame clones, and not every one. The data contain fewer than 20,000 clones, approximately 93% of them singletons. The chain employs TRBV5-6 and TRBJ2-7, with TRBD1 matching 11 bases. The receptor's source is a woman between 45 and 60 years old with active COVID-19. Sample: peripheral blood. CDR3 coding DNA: TGTGCCAGCAGCCTGCTTGGGACAGGGGGCTCCTACGAGCAGTACTTC. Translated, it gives CASSLLGTGGSYEQYF.